Described below is a single TCR beta chain sequence and its context. Its antigen is unidentified. The PCR ran on 60 Vbeta and 13 Jbeta primers. Using immunoSEQ multiplex PCR, the repertoire was profiled, and TCRdb retains in-frame clones only, with some absent. The table lists 180,000 or so clones, about 81% of them singletons, with over 5% in the top ten. These data are taken from a study of cytomegalovirus exposure and HLA in healthy donors. Study results and limitations: Later analysis associated a missense DCLRE1C variant with TCR beta V- and J-gene trimming. Associated with cytomegalovirus, according to the listing, were 150 to 200 TCR beta chains.

Germline V gene sequence: CDR1 MGHRA, CDR2 YSYEKL. The V segment lost 2 bases and the J segment 3 bases; nucleotides outside the gene matches: 0. The CDR3 is made up of 13 amino acids. The sequence derives from a woman between 50 and 59 years old in good health and CMV-seropositive. Source material: PBMCs. The V gene is TRBV4-1, the J gene TRBJ1-2; TRBD1 aligns across 7 bases. DNA for the CDR3: TGCGCCAGCAGCCAACAGGGGGACTATGGCTACACCTTC. The encoded protein is CASSQQGDYGYTF.